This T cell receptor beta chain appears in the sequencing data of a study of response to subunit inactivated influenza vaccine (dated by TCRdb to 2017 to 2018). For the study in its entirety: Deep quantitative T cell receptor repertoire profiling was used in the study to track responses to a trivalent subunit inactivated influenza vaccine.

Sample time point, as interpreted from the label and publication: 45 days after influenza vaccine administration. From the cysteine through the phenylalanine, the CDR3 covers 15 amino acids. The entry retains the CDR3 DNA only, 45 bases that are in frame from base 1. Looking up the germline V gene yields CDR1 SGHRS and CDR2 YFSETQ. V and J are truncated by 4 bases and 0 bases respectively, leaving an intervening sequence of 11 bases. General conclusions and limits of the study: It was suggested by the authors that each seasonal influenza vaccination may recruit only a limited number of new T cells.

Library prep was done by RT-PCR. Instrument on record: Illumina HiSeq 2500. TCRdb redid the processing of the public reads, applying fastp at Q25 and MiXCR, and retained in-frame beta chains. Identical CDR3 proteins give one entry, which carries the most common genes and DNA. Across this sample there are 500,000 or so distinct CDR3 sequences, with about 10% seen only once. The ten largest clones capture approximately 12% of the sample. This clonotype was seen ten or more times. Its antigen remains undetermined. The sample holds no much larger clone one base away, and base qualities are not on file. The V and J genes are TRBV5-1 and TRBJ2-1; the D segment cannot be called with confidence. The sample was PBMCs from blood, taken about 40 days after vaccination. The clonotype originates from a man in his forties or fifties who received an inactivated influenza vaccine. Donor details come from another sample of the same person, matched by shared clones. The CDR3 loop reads CASSMTTPSYNEQFF. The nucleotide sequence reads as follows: TGCGCCAGCAGCATGACAACTCCCTCCTACAATGAGCAGTTCTTC.